This T cell receptor (beta chain) is from a study of PD-1 blockade in classical Hodgkin lymphoma (dated by TCRdb to the early 2020s). Study-level background: Nivolumab dosing was 3 mg/kg intravenously every 2 weeks, continuing until either disease progression or unacceptable toxicity. To define a peripheral blood immune signature of response to PD-1 blockade in classical Hodgkin lymphoma, the study combined TCR beta sequencing with CyTOF.

Genomic DNA was extracted with the Qiagen DNeasy kit from unsorted PBMCs and from negatively selected CD4+ and CD8+ fractions. TCR beta CDR3 regions were subjected to amplification by immunoSEQ multiplex PCR with primers that anneal to V and J segments. Amplification bias was minimized using a synthetic immune receptor repertoire, and residual bias was removed computationally after sequencing. As for how the authors treated the data: Repertoire diversity was quantified as the Shannon entropy index using custom Python scripts. Unsorted, CD4+ and CD8+ repertoires were analyzed separately, except in combined analyses where CD4+ and CD8+ sequences were merged in silico. A clone counted as expanded when the clone's frequency after treatment rose at least 2-fold relative to C1D1, and clones undetected at baseline were given a pseudocount of 0.5. Singleton clones were defined as clones with 0 or 1 copy at C1D1, and non-singleton clones were defined as clones with 2 or more copies. Clones expanded in unsorted samples were assigned a CD4+, CD8+ or unknown annotation through matching of protein sequences in sorted samples from the same patient. Diversity changes from C1D1 to C4D1 were tested in paired samples using Wilcoxon tests. In TCRdb, the immuneACCESS table is reduced to in-frame sequences with V and J assigned. These tables do not hold every clone; where another copy was compared, an unresolved V gene accounts for under half, and the others remain unexplained. V, J and clone size derive from that table, while D and trimming were established from the DNA sequence. Recorded for this sample are about 52,000 clones; roughly 86% of them occurred a single time. The ten largest clonotypes hold around 7.1% of the sample.

Of note for this clone: Its antigen is still unknown. No per-base quality is available; no much larger clone lies one base away.

From a lookup of the germline V gene, CDR1 and CDR2 are SQVTM and ANQGSEA. The CDR3 starts with the cysteine, ends with the phenylalanine, and has 11 residues. Just the 33-base CDR3 DNA is kept, in frame starting at base 1. The junction shows trimming of 1 base on V and 3 bases on J, plus 4 bases between the germline ends. Explained via the paper, the time point label denotes: cycle 4 day 1 (C4D1), after more than 5 weeks of nivolumab. All trial patients had relapsed after autologous stem cell transplantation, with cohorts A, B and C differing in prior brentuximab vedotin exposure. A total of 56 patients with relapsed/refractory classical Hodgkin lymphoma made up the trial cohort, and each patient's best overall response was complete response, partial response or progressive disease. Single-agent nivolumab was administered to trial patients in the multi-cohort phase II CheckMate 205 trial. Best overall response was determined by an independent review committee according to the 2007 International Working Group response criteria. Trial PBMCs were collected just before the start of nivolumab (C1D1) and during therapy at cycle 2 day 1 and cycle 4 day 1. After peripheral blood was drawn into 8 mL Vacutainer Cell Preparation Tubes, PBMCs were isolated by centrifugation and then cryopreserved.

What the study reported, not specific to this receptor: Trial patients with a complete response had baseline diversity similar to that of newly diagnosed patients, while partial responders and progressors had significantly lower diversity. The study covered only a single clinical trial cohort, and the causes of the repertoire differences, possibly disease activity or prior therapy, were still not defined. Baseline TCR diversity was reported to be lower in newly diagnosed patients than in healthy donors, and even lower in relapsed/refractory patients. Patients starting nivolumab less than 1 year after ASCT had lower diversity and were excluded from later analyses to avoid confounding by immune reconstitution. CD4+ but not CD8+ TCR diversity rose significantly by C4D1 (p=0.0027 vs p=0.16), most apparent in complete responders (p=0.02).

The sequenced sample was peripheral blood mononuclear cells (PBMCs), obtained before the fourth cycle of nivolumab. Recombination connected TRBV29-1 to TRBJ2-7; a confident D gene designation cannot be given. The TCR originated in a human donor with classical Hodgkin lymphoma. At the DNA level, the sequence is TGCAGCGTTGAAGTTAGCTACGAGCAGTACTTC. Its protein product is CSVEVSYEQYF.